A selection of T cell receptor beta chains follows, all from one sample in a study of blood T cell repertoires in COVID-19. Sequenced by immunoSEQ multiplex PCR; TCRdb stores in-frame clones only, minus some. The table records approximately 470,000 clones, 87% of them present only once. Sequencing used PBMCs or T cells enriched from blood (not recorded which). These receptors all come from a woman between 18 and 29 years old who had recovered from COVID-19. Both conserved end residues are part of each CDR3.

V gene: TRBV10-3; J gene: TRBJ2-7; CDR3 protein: CAISEEDRSGQYF
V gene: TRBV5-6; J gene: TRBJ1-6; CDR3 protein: CASSLWSGLNSPLHF
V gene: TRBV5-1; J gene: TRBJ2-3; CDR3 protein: CASSQSGGRGDTQYF
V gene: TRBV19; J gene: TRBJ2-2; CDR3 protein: CASITAVGGEVGELFF
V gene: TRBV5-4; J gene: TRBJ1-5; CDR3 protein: CASSPDRGGQPQHF
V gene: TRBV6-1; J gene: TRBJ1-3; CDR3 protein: CASSEAEGQGASTIYF
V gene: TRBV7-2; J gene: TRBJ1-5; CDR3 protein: CASSFGTGVNQPQHF
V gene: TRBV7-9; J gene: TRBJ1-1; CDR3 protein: CASSFGQGLSGAFF
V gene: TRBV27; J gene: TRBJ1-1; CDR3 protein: CASSWAGGTTEAFF
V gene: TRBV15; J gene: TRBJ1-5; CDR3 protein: CATSRDLGADSSNQPQHF